The 2 T cell receptor beta chains below were found in one sample sequenced in a study of Ad26.COV2.S vaccination and SARS-CoV-2 variants. Sample treatment: 15 to 20 received Ad26.COV2.S at low or high dose, single or two shots; 5 received placebo; per-sample allocation not given. Material that was analyzed had been drawn on day 63 after the first vaccine or placebo injection. Assay: immunoSEQ multiplex PCR; the TCRdb copy retains only in-frame clones and omits some. This sample carries 350,000 to 600,000 clones, roughly nine tenths of them seen once, and the ten largest clones take more than 1.5%. The sequencing here drew on peripheral blood, taken in a trial of Ad26.COV2.S vaccine versus placebo. The receptors were sampled from a person between 18 and 65 years old who received the Ad26.COV2.S COVID-19 vaccine or a placebo.

This clone has a single count. The chain uses TRBV6-6 and TRBJ2-7, with 12 bases that match TRBD1. This CDR3 region has 15 residues. V lost 0 bases, J lost 5 bases, and 2 bases stayed unmatched. CDR1 MNHNY and CDR2 SVGAGI come from the germline V gene (reference sequence). The CDR3 nucleotides read TGTGCCAGCAGTTACTCGGGACAGGGGGCTGACGAGCAGTACTTC. Its protein product is CASSYSGQGADEQYF.

This chain links TRBV6-5 with TRBJ1-1; TRBD1 aligns across 7 bases. Trimming at V came to 2 bases and at J to 4 bases, leaving 1 base not matched to a gene. From germline, CDR1 is MNHEY and CDR2 SVGAGI. The CDR3 has 13 residues. CDR3 coding DNA: TGTGCCAGCAGTTACCAGGGGGGCACTGAAGCTTTCTTT. Its translation is CASSYQGGTEAFF.